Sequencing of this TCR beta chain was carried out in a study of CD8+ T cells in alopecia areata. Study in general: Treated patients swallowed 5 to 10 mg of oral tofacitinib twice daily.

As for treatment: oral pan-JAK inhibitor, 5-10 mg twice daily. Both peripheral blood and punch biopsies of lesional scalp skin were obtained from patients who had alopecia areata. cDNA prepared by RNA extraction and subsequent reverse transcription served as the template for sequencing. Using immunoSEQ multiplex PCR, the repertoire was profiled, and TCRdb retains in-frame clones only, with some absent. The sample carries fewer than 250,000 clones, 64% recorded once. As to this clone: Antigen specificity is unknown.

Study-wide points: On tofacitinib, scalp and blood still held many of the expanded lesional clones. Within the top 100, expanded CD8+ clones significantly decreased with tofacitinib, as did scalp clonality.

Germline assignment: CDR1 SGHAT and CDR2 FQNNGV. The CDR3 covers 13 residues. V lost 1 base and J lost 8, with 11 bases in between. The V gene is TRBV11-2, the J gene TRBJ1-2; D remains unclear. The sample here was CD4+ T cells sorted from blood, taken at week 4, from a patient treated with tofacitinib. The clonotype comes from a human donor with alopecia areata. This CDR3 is CASSLGVGSGYTF. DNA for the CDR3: TGTGCCAGCAGCTTAGGTGTGGGTTCGGGCTACACCTTC.